The source of this T cell receptor beta chain is a study of monozygotic twins with inflammatory bowel disease (dated by TCRdb to between 2018 and 2021). A note on the overall study: The full study comprised 30 or so monozygotic twin pairs: nine German pairs (four IBD-concordant, five IBD-discordant) and 19 IBD-discordant Danish pairs. Within discordant pairs, disease-associated traits were sought mainly by comparing IBD patients with their genetically identical healthy co-twins. Each individual had, on average, about 151 000 unique TCRalpha sequences and 181 000 unique TCRbeta sequences available for analysis. Broad study findings and their caveats: Measured by the inverse Simpson index, TCRbeta repertoire diversity was lower in IBD patients than in their healthy co-twins. No single strong signal or clonotype linked to IBD turned up in the results, so the idea that one exists was not supported. Compared with healthy twins, IBD patients shared fewer clonotypes with other individuals, and the difference was most pronounced in patients with signs of disease activity. Repertoire similarity did not differ between concordant and discordant twins, possibly due to limited statistical power. Different T cell subtypes could not be distinguished in the analysis. Because patients were on differing immunosuppressive treatments, the repertoires may have picked up extra background noise and inter-individual variability.

Via the germline V gene (reference sequence), CDR1 is LGHDT and CDR2 YNNKEL. Including cysteine and phenylalanine, the CDR3 has 15 amino acids. The coding DNA is unavailable. From each donor, an approximately 2.3 ml peripheral blood sample was collected into PAXgene tubes and kept at -80 degrees C. Without any T cell sorting, total RNA was extracted from whole blood using the PAXgene blood miRNA kit on an automated QIAcube. Peripheral blood from monozygotic twin pairs concordant or discordant for inflammatory bowel disease was subjected to deep TCRalpha and TCRbeta repertoire profiling with unique molecular barcoding. Smoking habits were recorded for all twin pairs, with individuals classified as current, former or never smokers. To prepare the library, 5' RACE was applied. The input for every TCR library was 3500 ng of total RNA. cDNA was synthesized with SMARTScribe reverse transcriptase in eight separate reactions per sample. During cDNA synthesis, unique molecular identifiers containing a 6-nucleotide sample barcode were introduced by template switching. Two nested PCRs of roughly 16 and 10 cycles amplified the TCRalpha and TCRbeta cDNA, and bead purification followed each PCR. Before amplification, the cDNA was treated with uracil DNA-glycosylase and purified using the QIAquick PCR purification kit. The second PCR added Illumina TruSeq-compatible adapters along with sample-specific barcodes. TapeStation and Qubit were used to check library quality and concentration, and 5 ng of each library was pooled. The pooled libraries were sequenced with 2 x 100 bp reads and custom sequencing primers on an Illumina HiSeq2500 single-index Rapid Run. The authors' pipeline ran thus. PCR and sequencing errors were corrected by UMI-based consensus assembly using MiGEC version 1.2.6. MiXCR version 2.1.1 handled V(D)J alignment, clonotype assembly and CDR3 extraction. Normalisation of gene usage, clonotype sharing and MAIT/NKT TCR abundance was achieved by analysing the top 1000, 10 000 and 20 000 clonotypes per sample. After downsampling to 27 000 UMIs, diversity was calculated as the inverse Simpson index using the vegan R package. Statistical testing used paired Mann-Whitney U tests on the discordant twin pairs and applied Benjamini-Hochberg correction for multiple testing. After the reads were reprocessed by TCRdb, one entry was made per CDR3 protein sequence, with no DNA. The authors' filters were not applied to this entry. The sample table gives approximately 340,000 distinct CDR3 sequences. Clones ranked in the top ten supply around 2% of the sample.

Comments on this clonotype: The clone's antigen remains unknown.

Recombination joined TRBV3-1 with TRBJ2-7; TCRdb calls TRBD1, which cannot be checked without DNA. The sequencing sample was made of blood. The sequence was collected from a human donor with ulcerative colitis or Crohn's disease, or a healthy co-twin of an affected twin (not recorded which). This receptor carries the CDR3 CASSLRDRGSYEQYF.